The clone carrying this TCR beta chain was recorded at least ten times. Its cognate antigen is unknown. The junction departs from the called germline gene at one end, perhaps through a read error. From germline, CDR1 is MNHNY and CDR2 SVGAGI (reference sequence). CDR3 length equals 14 residues. This record belongs to a study of CD8+CD57+ T cells in acquired aplastic anemia. In the study overall: Sorted CD4+ and CD8+ cells gave a mean 3.2 ug DNA, range about 0.19 to 27.4 ug. Whole-study findings and limits: Levels of CD8+ Simpson's diversity were not significantly distinct in patients versus controls. A set of twenty-nine CD8+ CDR3 sequences was shared between patients and controls, and these sequences appeared highly expressed in patients.

The study profiled TCR beta VDJ and CDR3 using genomic DNA as template. TCRdb re-called the reads through MiXCR, storing one row per CDR3 protein. The profile shows some 180,000 distinct CDR3 sequences, 45% to 60% of them singletons. Patients chosen for sequencing had shown CD8+CD57+ cell expansion by flow cytometry. A severe acquired aplastic anemia diagnosis applied to all patients. The chain couples TRBV6-6 to TRBJ2-2, with D tentatively TRBD2 (6 bases). This receptor was identified in a human donor with aplastic anemia. The sequenced sample consisted of sorted CD4+, CD8+, or CD8+CD57+ T cells (not recorded which) from PBMCs. Here the CDR3 reads CASSYEGNGLLAIF. The CDR3 DNA follows: TGTGCCAGCAGTTACGAGGGTAACGGACTACTCGCCATTTTT.